Following are 6 T cell receptor beta chains from one sample sequenced in a study of molecular identifiers for immune sequencing clone quantification. TCRdb reanalysed the PCR reads using MiXCR and keeps one entry per CDR3 protein. The profile shows 550,000 to 750,000 distinct CDR3 sequences, roughly 21% of them singletons. Specimen: naive CD8+ T cells from blood, with Jurkat cell RNA spiked in. Subset in this sample: FACS-sorted CD8+CD4-CCR7+CD45RA+ naive T cells. The origin of the receptors is a human donor in good health. Some libraries in this study had Jurkat cell RNA spiked in.

A note on this clonotype: A much more abundant neighbour one base away suggests this may be a read error. The chain employs TRBV4-1 and TRBJ2-7; TRBD1 matches at 9 bases. The CDR3 runs to 16 residues. Germline trimming cut 4 bases from V and 5 bases from J; bases unmatched to any gene: 12. Germline CDR1 and CDR2: MGHRA and YSYEKL. The CDR3 reads CASSPRGTGIKNEQYF. CDR3 in DNA: TGCGCCAGCAGCCCCCGTGGGACAGGGATTAAGAACGAGCAGTACTTC.

This clonotype was seen a few times. A much bigger clone sits one base away, suggesting this may be a read error. The chain links TRBV2 to TRBJ2-7; D might be TRBD1 (5 bases). Trimming took 6 bases from V and 3 from J, leaving 12 bases between them. The CDR3 runs to 13 residues. Looked up from germline, CDR1 is SNHLY and CDR2 is FYNNEI. CDR3 region: CASRGTDIYEQYF. The CDR3 DNA is TGTGCCAGCAGAGGTACGGACATCTACGAGCAGTACTTC.

Remarks on this clonotype: A much larger clone is a single base away; this may be a read error. The chain is built from TRBV19 and TRBJ1-4, with 11 bases matching TRBD1. Per germline, CDR1 LNHDA and CDR2 SQIVND (reference sequence). The CDR3 extends over 15 amino acids. V lost 5 bases and J lost 5; bases outside the gene matches: 4. The CDR3 region is CASSCGQGANEKLFF. In DNA form, the CDR3 reads TGTGCCAGTAGTTGCGGACAGGGGGCGAATGAAAAACTGTTTTTT.

This clonotype has only a few counts. This chain connects TRBV3-1 to TRBJ2-2; tentative D call: TRBD2 (5 bases). The CDR3 is 18 residues long. CDR1 is LGHDT, CDR2 YNNKEL, per germline (reference sequence). Trimming took off 3 bases at V and 6 bases at J, with 23 bases between the two ends. CDR3 coding DNA: TGTGCCAGCAGCCAGGGGTCCCCAGCGGTGGGAAAAGCCGGGGAGCTGTTTTTT. This gives the protein CASSQGSPAVGKAGELFF.

The chain has TRBV7-9 and TRBJ2-1; 7 nucleotides match TRBD1. CDR1 is SEHNR and CDR2 is FQNEAQ in the germline V gene (reference sequence). Trimming removed 3 bases from V and 5 bases from J; junction bases left unmatched: 7. This CDR3 is built from 15 residues. The CDR3 sequence is CASSFRQGTNNEQFF. The CDR3 DNA reads as TGTGCCAGCAGCTTTCGACAGGGAACCAACAATGAGCAGTTCTTC.

Of note for this clonotype: A clone one base away is much larger, so this may be a read error. V gene TRBV2 combines with J gene TRBJ2-2; D gene uncertain. Trimming shortened V by 8 bases and J by 4 bases, and 17 bases separated the two germline ends. Per germline, CDR1 SNHLY and CDR2 FYNNEI. The CDR3 has 15 residues. CDR3 amino acids: CASLSPQESTGELFF. DNA for the CDR3: TGTGCCAGCCTGTCCCCGCAAGAGTCCACCGGGGAGCTGTTTTTT.